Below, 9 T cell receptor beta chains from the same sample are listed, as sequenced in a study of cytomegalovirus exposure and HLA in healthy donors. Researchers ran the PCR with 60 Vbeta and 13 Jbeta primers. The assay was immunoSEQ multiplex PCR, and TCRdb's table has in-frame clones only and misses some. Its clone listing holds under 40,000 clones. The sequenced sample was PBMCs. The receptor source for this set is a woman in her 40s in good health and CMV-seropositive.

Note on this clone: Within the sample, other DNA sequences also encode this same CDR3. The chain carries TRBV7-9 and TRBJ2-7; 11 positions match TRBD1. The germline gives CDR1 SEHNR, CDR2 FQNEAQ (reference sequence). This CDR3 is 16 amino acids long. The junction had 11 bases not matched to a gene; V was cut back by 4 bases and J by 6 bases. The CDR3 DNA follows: TGTGCCAGCAGCTCCCGGACAGGGGGCGTCAGTGGCGAGCAGTACTTC. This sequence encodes CASSSRTGGVSGEQYF.

CDR3 nucleotides: TGCGCCAGCACTCCTCAAGGGCAGGGTATTGAAAAACTGTTTTTT. It encodes CASTPQGQGIEKLFF. This chain uses TRBV23-1 with TRBJ1-4, with a tentative D call TRBD1 (5 bases). TRBV23-1 is filed as an ORF, its function uncertain. The CDR3 has 15 residues. Trimming shortened V by 7 bases and J by 7 bases, and 19 bases separated the two germline ends.

The CDR3, as DNA: TGTGCCAGTAGTCCCTCCCCCCGGGACAGGGGGTTCAATGAGCAGTTCTTC. Its protein product is CASSPSPRDRGFNEQFF. The chain combines TRBV19 with TRBJ2-1; TRBD1 matches at 11 bases. This CDR3 contains 17 residues. The germline gives CDR1 LNHDA, CDR2 SQIVND (reference sequence). V was clipped by 5 bases and J by 6 bases; unmatched bases: 12.

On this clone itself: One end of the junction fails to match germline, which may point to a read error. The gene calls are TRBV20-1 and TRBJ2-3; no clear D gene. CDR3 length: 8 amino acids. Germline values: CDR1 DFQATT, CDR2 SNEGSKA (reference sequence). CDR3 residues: CSARVLDF. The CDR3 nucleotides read TGCAGTGCTAGGGTACTTGATTTT.

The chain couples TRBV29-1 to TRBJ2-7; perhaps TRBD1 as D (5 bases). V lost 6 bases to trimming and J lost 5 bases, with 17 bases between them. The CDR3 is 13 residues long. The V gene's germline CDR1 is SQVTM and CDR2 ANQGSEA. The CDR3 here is CSVHRMPEDEQYF. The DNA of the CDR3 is TGCAGCGTGCACAGGATGCCCGAGGACGAGCAGTACTTC.

CDR3 loop: CASRGGTSGYNEQFF. CDR3 nucleotides: TGTGCCAGCAGGGGCGGGACTAGCGGATACAATGAGCAGTTCTTC. The chain carries TRBV6-1 and TRBJ2-1, with TRBD2 matching 11 bases. The junction had 5 bases not matched to a gene; V was cut back by 6 bases and J by 4 bases. The length of the CDR3 is 15 residues. CDR1 is MNHNS and CDR2 is SASEGT in the germline V gene.

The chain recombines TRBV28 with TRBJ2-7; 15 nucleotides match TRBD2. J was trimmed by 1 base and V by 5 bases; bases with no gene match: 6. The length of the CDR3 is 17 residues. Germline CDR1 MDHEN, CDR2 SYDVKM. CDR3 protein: CASSPGLAGGQSYEQYF. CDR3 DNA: TGTGCCAGCAGTCCCGGACTAGCGGGGGGGCAGTCCTACGAGCAGTACTTC.

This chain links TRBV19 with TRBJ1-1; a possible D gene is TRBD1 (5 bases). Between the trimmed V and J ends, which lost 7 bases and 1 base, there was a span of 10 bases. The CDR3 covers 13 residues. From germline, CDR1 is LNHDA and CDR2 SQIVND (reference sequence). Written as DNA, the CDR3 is TGTGCCAGTACCGGCAGGGAGAACACTGAAGCTTTCTTT. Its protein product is CASTGRENTEAFF.

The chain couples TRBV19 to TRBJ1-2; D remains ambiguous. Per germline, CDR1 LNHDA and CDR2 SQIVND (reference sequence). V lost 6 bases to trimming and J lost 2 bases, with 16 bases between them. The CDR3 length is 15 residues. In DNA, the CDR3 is TGTGCCAGTAGGAGGAGTCTGGCCCTCAACTATGGCTACACCTTC. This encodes CASRRSLALNYGYTF.